This T cell receptor beta chain was retrieved from a study of cytomegalovirus exposure and HLA in healthy donors. The study ran its PCR with 60 Vbeta and 13 Jbeta primers. Using immunoSEQ multiplex PCR, the repertoire was profiled, and TCRdb retains in-frame clones only, with some absent. The table lists some 170,000 clones, approximately 75% of them singletons. Study-wide points: Further analysis, carried out later, found HLA-associated TCR beta chains more clonally expanded than equally common other chains.

About this clone itself: Antigen: not known.

This CDR3 has 14 amino acids. V lost 4 bases, J lost 3 bases, and 5 bases stayed unmatched. Germline-derived CDR1 and CDR2 are LGHNA and YNFKEQ. Sequences were obtained from PBMCs. This clonotype was obtained from a man aged 30-40 years in good health and CMV-seropositive. The chain has TRBV4-2 and TRBJ1-2; 7 bases are shared with TRBD1. CDR3 in DNA: TGTGCCAGCAGCCCATTACAGGGGCACTATGGCTACACCTTC. Its translation: CASSPLQGHYGYTF.